This record covers a single T cell receptor beta chain. Its antigen remains unidentified. The input lacks base qualities; no much larger clone sits a single base away. The CDR3 numbers 12 residues from cysteine through phenylalanine. The CDR3 DNA has 36 bases and is translated from base 1. CDR1 and CDR2 were assigned from the germline V gene as SNHLY and FYNNEI. V lost 6 bases and J lost 3 bases, and the count of bases not matched to a germline gene is 1. TCRbeta CDR3 regions were sequenced with the immunoSEQ Assay. After extraction, genomic DNA underwent amplification by bias-controlled multiplex PCR, followed by high-throughput sequencing. For the original study's pipeline: Collapsing and filtering of sequences were performed to quantify the absolute abundance of each unique TCRbeta CDR3 region. T cell fraction was estimated by normalizing TCRbeta template counts to usable DNA, which was measured by amplifying reference genes present in all nucleated cells. Repertoire TCRs were annotated as SARS-CoV-2-specific by exact matching of V gene, CDR3 amino acid sequence and J gene to a known reactive TCR set. The reference SARS-CoV-2 TCR set was derived from MIRA and filtered for enrichment in COVID-19-positive ImmuneCODE repertoires, a step that removed public or cross-reactive TCRs. Based on the MIRA antigens, annotated TCRs were further analysed at the level of specific ORF or position within ORF. Breadth was defined as annotated unique rearrangements over total unique productive rearrangements; depth was the summed frequency of those rearrangements. TCR breadth was compared between groups using two-sided Wilcoxon rank-sum tests. As stored in TCRdb, this immuneACCESS dataset retains in-frame rearrangements with V and J assigned. A fraction of the clones does not appear; measured against another copy, unresolved V genes explain less than half of the discrepancy, and the remainder lacks a known reason. The V and J calls and clone size were taken over from that table, and D and trimming were inferred from the DNA. This sample comprises about 330,000 clones, roughly 90% of them detected only once. The ten largest make up around 5.5% of the sample.

The entry originates in a study of Ad26.COV2.S vaccination and SARS-CoV-2 variants (dated by TCRdb to the early 2020s). In terms of the full investigation: Vaccine-arm donors were drawn from COV1001, a multicentre, randomized, double-blind, placebo-controlled phase I-IIa trial of Ad26.COV2.S in healthy adults. Ad26.COV2.S was given intramuscularly at 5x10^10 or 1x10^11 viral particles, as a single shot or as two shots 56 days apart. Sequencing of the TCRbeta repertoire served to evaluate the specificity and breadth of SARS-CoV-2-reactive T cell receptors following Ad26.COV2.S vaccination. A total of some 30 samples were included in the TCR-sequenced set, comprising about 20 Ad26.COV2.S vaccine recipients, 5 placebo recipients and 8 SARS-CoV-2 convalescent individuals. Trial participants were randomized into five groups of five, in which low-dose or high-dose Ad26.COV2.S was given once or twice, or placebo was given on both occasions. Investigators did not know the trial group allocation while performing experiments and assessing outcomes. Overall study outcomes, separate from this receptor: Non-spike TCR breadth was comparable between vaccine and placebo recipients, consistent with the vaccine containing only spike. Higher spike-specific TCR breadth was observed in Ad26.COV2.S recipients than in placebo recipients (P = 0.0014). Comparing responses between vaccine doses or regimens was not something the study was powered to do. After vaccination, substantial breadth of spike-specific CD8+ and CD4+ T cell responses was reported. The authors noted that total T cell responses may have been underestimated by the TCR breadth and depth analyses.

In light of the paper, this sample's treatment or condition label describes: some 19 received Ad26.COV2.S at low or high dose, single or two shots; 5 received placebo; per-sample allocation not given. Repertoires of vaccine and placebo recipients were sequenced from samples taken on day 63 after the first injection. Between 29 July and 7 August 2020, Cohort 1b enrolled around 24 adults aged 18-55 years at one site in Boston, USA. Ad26.COV2.S was a replication-incompetent adenovirus type 26 vector expressing a prefusion-stabilized SARS-CoV-2 spike protein from the original Wuhan strain. Here the chain combines TRBV2 and TRBJ1-2; TRBD1 aligns with 7 central bases. Here the sequenced sample was peripheral blood, taken in a trial of Ad26.COV2.S vaccine versus placebo. The clonotype comes from a person between 18 and 65 years old who received the Ad26.COV2.S COVID-19 vaccine or a placebo. At the DNA level, the sequence is TGTGCCAGCAGCGGGACAGACTATGGCTACACCTTC. Its protein is CASSGTDYGYTF.